The present T cell receptor beta chain was sequenced within a study of cytomegalovirus exposure and HLA in healthy donors. Vbeta (60) and Jbeta (13) primers were used in the PCR. Sequencing was performed with immunoSEQ multiplex PCR; in TCRdb, only in-frame clones are kept and a portion is missing. The table includes about 160,000 clones, roughly 80% detected once. V was cut by 4 bases and J by 5 bases, with 18 bases left in between. The CDR3 covers 15 residues. CDR1 is SGHDT and CDR2 is YYEEEE in the germline V gene. This TCR derives from a human donor in good health. Specimen: PBMCs. This chain links TRBV5-6 with TRBJ1-1, with a possible D match to TRBD1 (6 bases). The CDR3 protein is CASSVDNRVGTEAFF. The CDR3 DNA reads TGTGCCAGCAGCGTAGATAACAGGGTCGGGACTGAAGCTTTCTTT. The full variable domain, completed using reference TRBV5-6 and TRBJ1-1, is DAGVTQSPTHLIKTRGQQVTLRCSPKSGHDTVSWYQQALGQGPQFIFQYYEEEERQRGNFPDRFSGHQFPNYSSELNVNALLLGDSALYLCASSVDNRVGTEAFFGQGTRLTVV.